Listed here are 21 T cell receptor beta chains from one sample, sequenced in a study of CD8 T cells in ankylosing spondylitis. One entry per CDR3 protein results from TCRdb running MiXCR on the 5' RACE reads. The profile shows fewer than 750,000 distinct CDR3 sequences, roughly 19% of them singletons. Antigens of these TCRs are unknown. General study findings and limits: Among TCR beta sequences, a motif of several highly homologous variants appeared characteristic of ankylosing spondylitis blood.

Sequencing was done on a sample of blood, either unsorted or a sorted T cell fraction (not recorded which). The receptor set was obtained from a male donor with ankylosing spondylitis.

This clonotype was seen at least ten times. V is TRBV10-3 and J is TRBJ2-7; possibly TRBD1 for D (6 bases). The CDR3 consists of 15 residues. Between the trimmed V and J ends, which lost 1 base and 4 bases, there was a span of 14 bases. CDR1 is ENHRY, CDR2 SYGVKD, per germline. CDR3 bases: TGTGCCATCAGTGAGTACCGGGACACCTATTACGAGCAGTACTTC. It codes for CAISEYRDTYYEQYF.

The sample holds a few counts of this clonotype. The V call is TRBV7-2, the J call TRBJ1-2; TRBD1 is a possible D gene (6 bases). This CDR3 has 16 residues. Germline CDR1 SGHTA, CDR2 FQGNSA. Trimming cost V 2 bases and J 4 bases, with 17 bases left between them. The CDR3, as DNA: TGTGCCAGCAGCTTACACAGGGTTGCTGGCGGCTATGGCTACACCTTC. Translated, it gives CASSLHRVAGGYGYTF.

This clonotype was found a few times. CDR3 in DNA: TGCGCCAGCAGCCCCTCCAGCGGGAGGGCCGGAGATACGCAGTATTTT. Protein product: CASSPSSGRAGDTQYF. J is TRBJ2-3 and V is TRBV5-1; TRBD2 aligns across 10 bases. The CDR3 spans 16 residues. CDR1 SGHRS and CDR2 YFSETQ come from the germline V gene. With 4 bases clipped from V and 5 bases from J, the junction kept 10 bases outside the gene matches.

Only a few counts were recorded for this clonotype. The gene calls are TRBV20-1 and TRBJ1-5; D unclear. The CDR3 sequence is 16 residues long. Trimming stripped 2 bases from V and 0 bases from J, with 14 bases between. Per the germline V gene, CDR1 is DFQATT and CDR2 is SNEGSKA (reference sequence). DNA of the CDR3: TGCAGTGCTAGAATTCGGGCAGGTGATAGCAATCAGCCCCAGCATTTT. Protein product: CSARIRAGDSNQPQHF.

The CDR3 sequence is CSARVPRTSLYEQYF. As DNA, the CDR3 is TGCAGTGCTAGAGTCCCCCGGACTAGCCTCTACGAGCAGTACTTC. This chain connects TRBV20-1 to TRBJ2-7, with TRBD2 matching 8 bases. Trimming took 1 base from V and 3 from J; bases not matched to a gene: 8. This CDR3 comprises 15 residues. Germline CDR1 and CDR2: DFQATT and SNEGSKA (reference sequence).

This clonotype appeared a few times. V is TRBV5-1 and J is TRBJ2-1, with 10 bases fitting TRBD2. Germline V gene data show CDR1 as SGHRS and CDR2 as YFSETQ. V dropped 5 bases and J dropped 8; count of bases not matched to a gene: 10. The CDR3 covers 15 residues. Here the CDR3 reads CASRHGASGRDEQFF. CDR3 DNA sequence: TGCGCCAGCAGACATGGGGCTAGCGGGAGAGATGAGCAGTTCTTC.

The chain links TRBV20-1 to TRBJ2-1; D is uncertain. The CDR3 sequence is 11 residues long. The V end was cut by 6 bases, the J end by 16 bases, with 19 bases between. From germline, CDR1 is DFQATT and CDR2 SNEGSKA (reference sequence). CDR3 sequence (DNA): TGCAGTGCACTAAGCAAAAGAGGTTACTTCTTC. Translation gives CSALSKRGYFF.

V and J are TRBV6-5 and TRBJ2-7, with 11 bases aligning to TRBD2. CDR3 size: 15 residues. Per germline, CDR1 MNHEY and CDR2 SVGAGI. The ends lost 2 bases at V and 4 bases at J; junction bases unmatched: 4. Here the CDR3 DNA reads TGTGCCAGCAGTTACGAGGCTAGCGGGAGGTACGAGCAGTACTTC. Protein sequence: CASSYEASGRYEQYF.

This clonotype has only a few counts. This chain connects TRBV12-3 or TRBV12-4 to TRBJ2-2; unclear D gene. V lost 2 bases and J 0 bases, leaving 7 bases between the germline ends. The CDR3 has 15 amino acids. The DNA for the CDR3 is TGTGCCAGCAGTTTAAGAGTCGCGAACACCGGGGAGCTGTTTTTT. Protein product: CASSLRVANTGELFF.

CDR3 sequence (DNA): TGTGCCAGCAGCCAAGAATTGGCTAGCGCGACCTACGAGCAGTACTTC. Protein product: CASSQELASATYEQYF. The chain links TRBV4-2 to TRBJ2-7; D may be TRBD2 (6 bases). This CDR3 has 16 amino acids. The germline V gene encodes CDR1 LGHNA and CDR2 YNFKEQ. The ends were cut back, 0 bases at V and 2 bases at J, with 14 bases in the middle.

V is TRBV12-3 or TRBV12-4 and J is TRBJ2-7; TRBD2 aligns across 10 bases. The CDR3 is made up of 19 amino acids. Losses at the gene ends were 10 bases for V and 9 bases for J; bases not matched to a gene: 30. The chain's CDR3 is CAICLRAGWGSGRARRQYF. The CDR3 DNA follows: TGTGCCATCTGTTTAAGGGCAGGGTGGGGCAGCGGGAGGGCCAGGAGGCAGTACTTC.

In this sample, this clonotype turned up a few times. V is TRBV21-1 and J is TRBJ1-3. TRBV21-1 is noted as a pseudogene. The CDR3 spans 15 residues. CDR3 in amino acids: CASSKVPSSGNTIYF. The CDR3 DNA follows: TGTGCCAGCAGCAAAGTTCCCAGCTCTGGAAACACCATATATTTT.

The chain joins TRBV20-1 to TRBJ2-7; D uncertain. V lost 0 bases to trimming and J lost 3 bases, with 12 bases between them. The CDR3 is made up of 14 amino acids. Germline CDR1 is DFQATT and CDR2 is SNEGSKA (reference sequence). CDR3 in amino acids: CSARDMSAGYEQYF. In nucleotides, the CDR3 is TGCAGTGCTAGAGATATGAGTGCAGGCTACGAGCAGTACTTC.

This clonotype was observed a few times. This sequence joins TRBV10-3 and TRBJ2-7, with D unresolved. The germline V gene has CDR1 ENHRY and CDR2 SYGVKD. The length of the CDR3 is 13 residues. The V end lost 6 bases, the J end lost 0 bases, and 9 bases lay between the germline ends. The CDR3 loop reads CAISGGSSYEQYF. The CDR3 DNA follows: TGTGCCATCAGCGGCGGTTCCTCCTACGAGCAGTACTTC.

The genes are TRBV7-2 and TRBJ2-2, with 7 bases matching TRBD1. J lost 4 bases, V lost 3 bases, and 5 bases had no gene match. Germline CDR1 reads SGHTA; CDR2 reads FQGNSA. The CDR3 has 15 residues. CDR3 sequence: CASSFGTALTGELFF. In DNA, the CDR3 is TGTGCCAGCAGCTTCGGGACAGCACTCACCGGGGAGCTGTTTTTT.

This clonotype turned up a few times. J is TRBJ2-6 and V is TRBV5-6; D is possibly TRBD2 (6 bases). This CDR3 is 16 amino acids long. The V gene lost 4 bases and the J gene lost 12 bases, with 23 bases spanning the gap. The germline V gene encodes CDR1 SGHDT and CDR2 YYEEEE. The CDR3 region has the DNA TGTGCCAGCAGCCTTCGGGAGTCGGGTTATGACGGCGTCCTGACTTTC. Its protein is CASSLRESGYDGVLTF.

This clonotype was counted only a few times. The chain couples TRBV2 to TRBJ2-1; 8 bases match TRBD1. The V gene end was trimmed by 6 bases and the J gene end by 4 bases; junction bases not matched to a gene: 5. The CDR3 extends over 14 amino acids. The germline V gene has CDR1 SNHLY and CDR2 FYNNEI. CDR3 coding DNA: TGTGCCAGCAGGGGGGGACAGGTATACAATGAGCAGTTCTTC. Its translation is CASRGGQVYNEQFF.

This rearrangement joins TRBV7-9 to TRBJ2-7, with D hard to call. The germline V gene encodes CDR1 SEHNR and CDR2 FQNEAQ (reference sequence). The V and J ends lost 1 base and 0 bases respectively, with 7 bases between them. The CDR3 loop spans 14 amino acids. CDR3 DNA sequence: TGTGCCAGCAGCTTAGACGCCAGCTCCTACGAGCAGTACTTC. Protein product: CASSLDASSYEQYF. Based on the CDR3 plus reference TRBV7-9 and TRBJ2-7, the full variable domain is DTGVSQNPRHKITKRGQNVTFRCDPISEHNRLYWYRQTLGQGPEFLTYFQNEAQLEKSRLLSDRFSAERPKGSFSTLEIQRTEQGDSAMYLCASSLDASSYEQYFGPGTRLTVT.

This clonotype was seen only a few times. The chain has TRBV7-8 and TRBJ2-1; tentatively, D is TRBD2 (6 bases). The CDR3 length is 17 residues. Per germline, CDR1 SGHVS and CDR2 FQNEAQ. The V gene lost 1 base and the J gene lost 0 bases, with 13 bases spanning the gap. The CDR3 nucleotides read TGTGCCAGCAGCTTAGAAGGCGGGGAGAGCTCCTACAATGAGCAGTTCTTC. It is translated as CASSLEGGESSYNEQFF.

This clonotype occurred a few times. Here the CDR3 reads CASSLASGLAGEYEQYF. The CDR3 bases are TGTGCCAGCAGCTTAGCCTCGGGACTAGCGGGAGAGTACGAGCAGTACTTC. The V and J genes are TRBV7-8 and TRBJ2-7, with TRBD2 matching over 14 bases. The germline V gene has CDR1 SGHVS and CDR2 FQNEAQ. V dropped 0 bases and J dropped 4; count of bases not matched to a gene: 5. The CDR3 runs 17 residues.

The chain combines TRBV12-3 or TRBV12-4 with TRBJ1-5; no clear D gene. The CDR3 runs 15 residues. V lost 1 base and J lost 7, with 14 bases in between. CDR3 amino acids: CASSLGILSGQPQHF. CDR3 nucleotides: TGTGCCAGCAGTTTAGGGATTTTATCGGGACAGCCCCAGCATTTT.